Reported below is one T cell receptor (beta chain). Its target is unknown. PCR employed 60 Vbeta and 13 Jbeta primers. Assay used: immunoSEQ multiplex PCR; TCRdb lists only in-frame clones, some missing. The table records approximately 32,000 clones, around nine tenths of them present only once. CDR1 and CDR2 from the germline V gene are SEHNR and FQNEAQ (reference sequence). The CDR3 covers 17 residues. The sample comes from a study of cytomegalovirus exposure and HLA in healthy donors. The study, taken as a whole, reports: Among donors in an Asian-associated ancestry cluster, a later analysis reportedly found fewer N-insertions than the roughly 610-donor mean.

The V call is TRBV7-9, the J call TRBJ2-5; 9 nucleotides align to TRBD2. The DNA matches TRBJ2-7 better at its end, which makes the J call doubtful. The sequence came from a woman aged 18-30 years in good health and CMV-seronegative. Sample: PBMCs. The CDR3 is CASSWKAGGAARFEQYF. The CDR3 coding sequence is TGTGCCAGCAGCTGGAAAGCGGGGGGCGCTGCCCGCTTCGAGCAGTACTTC.